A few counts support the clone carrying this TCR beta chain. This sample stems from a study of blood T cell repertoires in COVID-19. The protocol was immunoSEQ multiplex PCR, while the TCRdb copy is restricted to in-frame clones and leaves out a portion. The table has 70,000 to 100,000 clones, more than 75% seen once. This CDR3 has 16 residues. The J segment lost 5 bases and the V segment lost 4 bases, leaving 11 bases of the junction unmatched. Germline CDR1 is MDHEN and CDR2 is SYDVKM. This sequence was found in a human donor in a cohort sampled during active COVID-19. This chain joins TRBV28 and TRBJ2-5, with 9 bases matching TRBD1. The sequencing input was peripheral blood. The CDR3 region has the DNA TGTGCCAGCAGTTCACCCGGGACAGGGTGGCGGGAGACCCAGTACTTC. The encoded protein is CASSSPGTGWRETQYF.